This T cell receptor (beta chain) was identified during a study of tumor-infiltrating lymphocytes in localized non-small cell lung cancer. Looking at the study overall: Patients included smokers and never-smokers with various histologies, some sampled after neoadjuvant chemotherapy. Overall study findings and caveats: Different pieces of the same tissue went to different assays, confounding technical variation with intratumor heterogeneity. Not all patients were TCR sequenced, owing to tissue quantity. Higher tumor T cell infiltration than in uninvolved lung was supported by TCRbeta sequencing.

The protocol was immunoSEQ multiplex PCR, while the TCRdb copy is restricted to in-frame clones and leaves out a portion. The sample records under 25,000 clones, roughly 64% being singletons. This clone was observed a few times. As yet, its antigen is unknown. Trimming at V came to 5 bases and at J to 0 bases, leaving 4 bases not matched to a gene. Germline V CDR1 and CDR2: SGHAT, FQNNGV. The length of the CDR3 is 16 residues. This TCR came from a human donor with non-small cell lung cancer. The chain uses TRBV11-2 and TRBJ2-1; 10 bases map to TRBD2. The sample was lung tumor tissue. Here the CDR3 DNA reads TGTGCCAGCAGCCCCGGACTAGCGGACTCCTACAATGAGCAGTTCTTC. Protein: CASSPGLADSYNEQFF. Based on the CDR3 plus reference TRBV11-2 and TRBJ2-1, the full variable domain is EAGVAQSPRYKIIEKRQSVAFWCNPISGHATLYWYQQILGQGPKLLIQFQNNGVVDDSQLPKDRFSAERLKGVDSTLKIQPAKLEDSAVYLCASSPGLADSYNEQFFGPGTRLTVL.